The 5 T cell receptor beta chains below were found in one sample sequenced in a study of T-cell reconstitution after alpha-beta-depleted transplantation in children. Preparing the TCRbeta library involved the use of unique molecular identifiers. Via MiXCR, TCRdb re-called the PCR reads, giving one row per CDR3 protein. The repertoire holds around 410,000 distinct CDR3 sequences, with approximately 10% as singletons. The source was PBMCs from the stem cell graft donor, collected from the stem cell graft. The origin of the receptors is a human donor who donated a stem cell graft to a child with acute myeloid leukemia.

The V gene is TRBV29-1, the J gene TRBJ1-2; D is perhaps TRBD1 (5 bases). CDR1 SQVTM and CDR2 ANQGSEA come from the germline V gene. This CDR3 region has 12 residues. V lost 6 bases and J 2 bases, leaving 10 bases between the germline ends. CDR3 in amino acids: CSVSSGNYGYTF. In DNA, the CDR3 is TGCAGCGTGTCCTCAGGGAACTATGGCTACACCTTC.

V is TRBV4-1 and J is TRBJ2-7, with D tentatively TRBD1 or TRBD2 (5 bases each). The CDR3 is made up of 15 amino acids. CDR1 and CDR2 (germline): MGHRA, YSYEKL. V lost 3 bases and J 0 bases, leaving 12 bases between the germline ends. The CDR3 bases are TGCGCCAGCAGCCAGGGGACGGTAAGCTCCTACGAGCAGTACTTC. Translated, it gives CASSQGTVSSYEQYF.

This clonotype was counted at least ten times. The V and J genes are TRBV5-1 and TRBJ1-1; TRBD1 matches 8 bases. The V gene's germline CDR1 is SGHRS and CDR2 YFSETQ. The V and J ends lost 0 bases and 3 bases, in that order; junction bases with no gene match: 10. This CDR3 is 17 amino acids long. CDR3: CASSLAQGAPRYTEAFF. The CDR3 DNA reads TGCGCCAGCAGCTTGGCCCAGGGGGCCCCACGGTACACTGAAGCTTTCTTT.

This clonotype was recorded a few times. The rearrangement links TRBV12-3 or TRBV12-4 to TRBJ2-5, with 7 bases that match TRBD1. The CDR3 runs to 14 residues. V lost 6 bases to trimming and J lost 5 bases; unmatched junction nucleotides: 9. The CDR3 region is CASSRQGGWETQYF. The CDR3 DNA reads TGTGCCAGCAGCCGACAGGGTGGATGGGAGACCCAGTACTTC.

This clonotype was observed a handful of times. One end of the junction varies from germline; a read error may be responsible. This sequence joins TRBV15 and TRBJ1-5, with TRBD1 as a possible D gene (5 bases). CDR3 size: 12 residues. The V gene's germline CDR1 is LNHNV and CDR2 YYDKDF (reference sequence). The CDR3 DNA sequence: TGTGCCACCAGCAGAGATCGGGACTCCCACCATTTT. Residues: CATSRDRDSHHF.